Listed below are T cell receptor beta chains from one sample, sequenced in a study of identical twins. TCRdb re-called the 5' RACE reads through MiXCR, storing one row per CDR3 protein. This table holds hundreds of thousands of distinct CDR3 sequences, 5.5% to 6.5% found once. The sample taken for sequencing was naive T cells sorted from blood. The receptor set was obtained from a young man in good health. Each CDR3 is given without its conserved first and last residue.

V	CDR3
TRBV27	ASSLRAHRVAQETQY
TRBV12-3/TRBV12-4	ASSLYRDSSYEQY
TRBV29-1	SVEFNRGATDTQY
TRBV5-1	ASSLSGTEYQPQH
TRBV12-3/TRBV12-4	ASSLRLAGVTGELF
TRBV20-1	SAEDGSGNTIY
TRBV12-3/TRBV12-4	ASSFRELPPGNTIY
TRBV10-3	AISVSFPSYNEQF
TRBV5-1	ASSPSGRVQETQY
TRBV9	ASSVTGSPQETQY
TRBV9	ASSPAAGPPNEQY
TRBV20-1	SASSFQSNEKLF
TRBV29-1	SVEDRLAGQGTITDTQY
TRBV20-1	SAWPGQGADQPQH
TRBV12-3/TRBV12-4	ASSGVPLRDSPLH
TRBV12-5	ASGPGGVTEAF
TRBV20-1	SARDYATNTEAF
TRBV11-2	ASSSRGEGVNIQY
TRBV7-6	ASSLDSDSSYEQY
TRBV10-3	AISGGQGRSGANVLT
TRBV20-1	SAPIQNTEAF
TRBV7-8	TSSSKTSLFSNEQF
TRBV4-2	ASSQVGGVGQPQH
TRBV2	ASSDQGARWSDTQY
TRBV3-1	ASSQAGTSGSGELF
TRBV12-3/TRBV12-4	ASSPTGTSGRYEQF
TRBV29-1	SVEKLNTEAF
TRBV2	ARRSPPGRGTDTQY
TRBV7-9	ASSQSGGSTDTQY
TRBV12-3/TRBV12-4	ASSDRPDQPQH
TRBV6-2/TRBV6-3	ASDRHTSTDTQY
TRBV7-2	ASSLRRSVEHEQY
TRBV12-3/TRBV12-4	ASSYGPGYT
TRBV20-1	SASPLRREAF
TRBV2	APQTEASGRAGDTQY
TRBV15	ATSRDGQGVLPY
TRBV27	ASGAGPRLFEQY
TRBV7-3	ASSPPGARSELF
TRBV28	ASHASGTGTYEQY
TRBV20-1	SARDPRRTEETQY
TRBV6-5	ASSYSGSGNQPQH
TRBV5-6	ASSPAGPRNTDTQY
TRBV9	ASAGTSEETQY
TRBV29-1	SVGGRGREAF
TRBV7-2	ASSFLSGSLTDTQY
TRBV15	ATSRDVWGTEAF
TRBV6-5	ASSSLPTDGTQY
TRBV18	ASSPGQAPDTQY
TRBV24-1	ATSDATGNTEAF
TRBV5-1	ASSSQGASGEQF
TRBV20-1	SARDRTGLYEQY
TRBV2	ASSGTDHQPQH
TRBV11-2	ASSLVPDYGYT
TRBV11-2	ASTRPGQSYEQY
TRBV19	ASSIGGSQY